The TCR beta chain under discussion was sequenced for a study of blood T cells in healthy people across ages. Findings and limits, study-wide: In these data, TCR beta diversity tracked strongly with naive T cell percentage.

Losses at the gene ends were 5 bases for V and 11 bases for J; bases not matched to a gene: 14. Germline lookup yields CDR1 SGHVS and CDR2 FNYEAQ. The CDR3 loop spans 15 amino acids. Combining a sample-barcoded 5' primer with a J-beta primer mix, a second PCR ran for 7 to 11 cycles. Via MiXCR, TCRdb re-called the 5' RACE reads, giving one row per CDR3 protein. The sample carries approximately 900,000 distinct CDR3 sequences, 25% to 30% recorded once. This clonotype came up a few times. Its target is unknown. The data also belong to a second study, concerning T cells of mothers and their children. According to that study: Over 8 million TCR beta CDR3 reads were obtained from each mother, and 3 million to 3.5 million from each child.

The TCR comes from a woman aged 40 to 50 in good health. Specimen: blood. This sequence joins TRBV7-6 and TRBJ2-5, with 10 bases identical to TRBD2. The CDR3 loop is CASSNSGGANNEQYF. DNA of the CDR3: TGTGCCAGCAGCAACAGCGGGGGGGCCAACAATGAGCAGTACTTC.